The 5 T cell receptor beta chains below were found in one sample sequenced in a study of cytomegalovirus exposure and HLA in healthy donors. 13 Jbeta primers and 60 Vbeta primers were used for the PCR. Using immunoSEQ multiplex PCR, the repertoire was profiled, and TCRdb retains in-frame clones only, with some absent. The table includes 150,000 to 200,000 clones, 75% detected once. The sample taken for sequencing was PBMCs. The receptors here all came from a man younger than 35 in good health and CMV-seropositive.

The chain carries TRBV7-4 and TRBJ2-7; 9 bases map to TRBD1. CDR1 and CDR2 from the germline V gene are SGHVT and SQSDAQ. Trimming took 2 bases from V and 4 from J; bases not matched to a gene: 21. This CDR3 has 20 residues. The CDR3 sequence: CASSLWPPYANRGQEYEQYF. The CDR3 DNA follows: TGTGCCAGCAGCTTATGGCCACCCTATGCTAACAGGGGGCAGGAATACGAGCAGTACTTC.

This clone has a handful of counts. The chain links TRBV14 to TRBJ2-2; TRBD1 might be the D (5 bases). Germline-derived CDR1 and CDR2 are SGHDN and FVKESK. V was trimmed by 4 bases and J by 4 bases, leaving 13 bases between them. The CDR3 covers 15 residues. The CDR3 loop is CASSLIMGRTGELFF. CDR3 bases: TGTGCCAGCAGCCTCATAATGGGGCGCACCGGGGAGCTGTTTTTT.

The CDR3 bases are TGTGCCAGCAGCGTAGAGGGTTCGGAGGAGCCGTTTTCCTACGAGCAGTACTTC. This encodes CASSVEGSEEPFSYEQYF. V and J are TRBV9 and TRBJ2-7; D is possibly TRBD2 (5 bases). V was trimmed by 0 bases and J by 1 base, leaving 20 bases between them. The CDR3 is made up of 18 amino acids. CDR1 is SGDLS and CDR2 is YYNGEE in the germline V gene.

The chain employs TRBV5-4 and TRBJ1-1; weak D call: TRBD1 (5 bases). The CDR3 contains 13 residues. Between the trimmed V and J ends, which lost 4 bases and 9 bases, there was a span of 16 bases. Germline assignment: CDR1 SGHNT and CDR2 YYREEE (reference sequence). In DNA, the CDR3 is TGTGCCAGCAGCCCCGTCGGGCGGGGCCAAGCTTTCTTT. This sequence encodes CASSPVGRGQAFF.

The rearrangement joins TRBV11-3 to TRBJ2-3, with no clear D. With 1 base removed from V and 3 bases from J, the gap between germline ends came to 5 bases. Germline V gives CDR1 SGHNT, CDR2 YENEEA. This CDR3 is built from 13 residues. CDR3 loop: CASSLVRTDTQYF. CDR3 coding DNA: TGTGCCAGCAGCTTAGTTCGGACAGATACGCAGTATTTT.